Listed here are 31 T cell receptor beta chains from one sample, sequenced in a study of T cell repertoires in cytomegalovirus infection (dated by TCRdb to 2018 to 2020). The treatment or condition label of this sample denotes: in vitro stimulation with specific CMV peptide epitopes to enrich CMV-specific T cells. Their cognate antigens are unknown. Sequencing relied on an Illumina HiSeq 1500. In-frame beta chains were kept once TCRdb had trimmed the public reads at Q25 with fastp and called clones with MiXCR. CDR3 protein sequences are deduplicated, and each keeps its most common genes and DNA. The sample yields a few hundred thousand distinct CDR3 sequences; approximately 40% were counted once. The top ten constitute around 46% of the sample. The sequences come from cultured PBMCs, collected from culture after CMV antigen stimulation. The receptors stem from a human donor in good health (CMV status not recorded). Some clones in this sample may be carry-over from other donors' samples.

Here the CDR3 reads CASTRMGQLNTEAFF. Written as DNA, the CDR3 is TGTGCCAGCACCCGTATGGGACAGCTGAACACTGAAGCTTTCTTT. The chain is built from TRBV6-6 and TRBJ1-1; 7 positions agree with TRBD1. CDR1 MNHNY and CDR2 SVGAGI come from the germline V gene (reference sequence). J lost 0 bases, V lost 7 bases, and 8 bases had no gene match. CDR3 length: 15 amino acids.

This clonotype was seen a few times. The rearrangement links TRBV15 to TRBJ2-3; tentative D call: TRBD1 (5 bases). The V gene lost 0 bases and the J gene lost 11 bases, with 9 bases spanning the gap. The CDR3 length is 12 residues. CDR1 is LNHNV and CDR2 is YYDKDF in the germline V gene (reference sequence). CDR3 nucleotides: TGTGCCACCAGCAGAGAGGCCAGGGAGCAGTATTTT. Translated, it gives CATSREAREQYF. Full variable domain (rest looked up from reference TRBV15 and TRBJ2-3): DAMVIQNPRYQVTQFGKPVTLSCSQTLNHNVMYWYQQKSSQAPKLLFHYYDKDFNNEADTPDNFQSRRPNTSFCFLDIRSPGLGDTAMYLCATSREAREQYFGPGTRLTVL.

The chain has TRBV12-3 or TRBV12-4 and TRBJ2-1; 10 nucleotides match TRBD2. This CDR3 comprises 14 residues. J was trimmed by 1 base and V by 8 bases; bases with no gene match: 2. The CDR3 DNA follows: TGTGCCAGCGTTAGCGGGGGGTCCTACAATGAGCAGTTCTTC. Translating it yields CASVSGGSYNEQFF.

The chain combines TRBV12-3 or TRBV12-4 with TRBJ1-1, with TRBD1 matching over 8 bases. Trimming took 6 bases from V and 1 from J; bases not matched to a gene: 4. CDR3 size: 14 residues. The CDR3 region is CASRQGGRNTEAFF. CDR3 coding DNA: TGTGCCAGCAGACAGGGGGGTCGGAACACTGAAGCTTTCTTT.

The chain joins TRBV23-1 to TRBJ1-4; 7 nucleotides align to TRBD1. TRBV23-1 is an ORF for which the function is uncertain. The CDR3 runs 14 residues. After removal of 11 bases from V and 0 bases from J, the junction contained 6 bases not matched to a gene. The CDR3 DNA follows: TGCGCCCCGGGACAGAGATCAACTAATGAAAAACTGTTTTTT. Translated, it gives CAPGQRSTNEKLFF.

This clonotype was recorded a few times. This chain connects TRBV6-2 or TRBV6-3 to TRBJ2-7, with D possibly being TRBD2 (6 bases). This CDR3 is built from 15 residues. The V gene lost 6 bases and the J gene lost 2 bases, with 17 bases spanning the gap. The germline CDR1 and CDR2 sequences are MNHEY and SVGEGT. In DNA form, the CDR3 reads TGTGCCAGCAGCCGTACACCCCGGACTACCTACGAGCAGTACTTC. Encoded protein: CASSRTPRTTYEQYF.

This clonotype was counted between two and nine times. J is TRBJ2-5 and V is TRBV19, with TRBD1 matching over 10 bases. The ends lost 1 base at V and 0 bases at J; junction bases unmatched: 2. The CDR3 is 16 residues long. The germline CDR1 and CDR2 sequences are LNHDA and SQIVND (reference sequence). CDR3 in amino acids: CASSIAGQGDQETQYF. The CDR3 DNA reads TGTGCCAGTAGTATAGCCGGACAGGGGGACCAAGAGACCCAGTACTTC.

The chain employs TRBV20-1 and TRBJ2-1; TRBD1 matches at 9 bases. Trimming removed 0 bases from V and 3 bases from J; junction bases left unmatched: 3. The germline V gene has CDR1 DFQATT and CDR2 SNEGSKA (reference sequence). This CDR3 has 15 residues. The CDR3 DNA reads TGCAGTGCTAGAGAAGGGACAGGGTTCTACAATGAGCAGTTCTTC. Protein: CSAREGTGFYNEQFF.

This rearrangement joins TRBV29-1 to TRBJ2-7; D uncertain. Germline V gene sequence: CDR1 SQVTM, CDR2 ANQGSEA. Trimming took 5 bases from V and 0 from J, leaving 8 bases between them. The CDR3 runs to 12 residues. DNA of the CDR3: TGCAGCGTTAGGGCGGCCTCCTACGAGCAGTACTTC. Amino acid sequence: CSVRAASYEQYF.

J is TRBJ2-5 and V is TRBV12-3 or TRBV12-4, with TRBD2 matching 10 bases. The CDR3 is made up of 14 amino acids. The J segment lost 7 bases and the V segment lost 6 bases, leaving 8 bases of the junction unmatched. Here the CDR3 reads CASRESGRASTQYF. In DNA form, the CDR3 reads TGTGCCAGCAGGGAAAGCGGGAGGGCTTCGACCCAGTACTTC.

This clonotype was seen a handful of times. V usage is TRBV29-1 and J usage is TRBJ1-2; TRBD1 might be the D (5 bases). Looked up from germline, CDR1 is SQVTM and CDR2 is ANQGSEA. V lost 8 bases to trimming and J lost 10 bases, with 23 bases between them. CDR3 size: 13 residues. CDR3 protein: CSTYQTDYGDYTF. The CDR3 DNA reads TGCAGCACCTATCAGACAGACTATGGAGACTACACCTTC. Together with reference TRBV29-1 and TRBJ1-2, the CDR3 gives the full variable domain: SAVISQKPSRDICQRGTSLTIQCQVDSQVTMMFWYRQQPGQSLTLIATANQGSEATYESGFVIDKFPISRPNLTFSTLTVSNMSPEDSSIYLCSTYQTDYGDYTFGSGTRLTVV.

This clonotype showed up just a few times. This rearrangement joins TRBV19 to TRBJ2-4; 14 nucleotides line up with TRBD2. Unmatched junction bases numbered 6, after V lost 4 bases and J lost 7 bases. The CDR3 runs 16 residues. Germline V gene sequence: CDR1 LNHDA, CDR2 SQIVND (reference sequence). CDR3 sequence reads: CASSKGLAGVANIQYF. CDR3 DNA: TGTGCCAGTAGTAAGGGACTAGCGGGAGTCGCGAACATTCAGTACTTC. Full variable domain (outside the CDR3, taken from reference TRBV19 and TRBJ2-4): DGGITQSPKYLFRKEGQNVTLSCEQNLNHDAMYWYRQDPGQGLRLIYYSQIVNDFQKGDIAEGYSVSREKKESFPLTVTSAQKNPTAFYLCASSKGLAGVANIQYFGAGTRLSVL.

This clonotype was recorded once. The CDR3 loop is CSARAEGSGNQPQHF. DNA for the CDR3: TGCAGTGCTAGAGCGGAGGGGTCCGGCAATCAGCCCCAGCATTTT. The genes are TRBV20-1 and TRBJ1-5, with D maybe TRBD1 (5 bases). CDR3 size: 15 residues. V was clipped by 1 base and J by 2 bases, with 12 bases between them. The V gene's germline CDR1 is DFQATT and CDR2 SNEGSKA (reference sequence).

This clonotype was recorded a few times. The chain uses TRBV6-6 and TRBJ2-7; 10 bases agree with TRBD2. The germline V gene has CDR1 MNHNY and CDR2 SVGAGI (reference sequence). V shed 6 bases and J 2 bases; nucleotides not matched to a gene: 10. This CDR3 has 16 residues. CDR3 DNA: TGTGCCAGCAGGCCAACCGGGACTAGCGCCGCCTACGAGCAGTACTTC. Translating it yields CASRPTGTSAAYEQYF.

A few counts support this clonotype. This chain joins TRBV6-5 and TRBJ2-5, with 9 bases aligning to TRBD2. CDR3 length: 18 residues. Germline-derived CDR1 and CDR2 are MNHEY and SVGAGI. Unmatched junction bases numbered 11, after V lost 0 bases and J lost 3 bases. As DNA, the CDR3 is TGTGCCAGCAGTTACTCGAGCAGGACTAGCGCCCGGAAAGAGACCCAGTACTTC. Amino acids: CASSYSSRTSARKETQYF.

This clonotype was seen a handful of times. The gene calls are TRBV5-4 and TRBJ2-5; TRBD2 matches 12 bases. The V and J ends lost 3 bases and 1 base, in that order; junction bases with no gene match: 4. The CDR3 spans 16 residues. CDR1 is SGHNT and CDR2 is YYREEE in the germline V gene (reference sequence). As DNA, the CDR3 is TGTGCCAGCAGCTCCCAGACTAGCGGGAGCCAAGAGACCCAGTACTTC. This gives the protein CASSSQTSGSQETQYF.

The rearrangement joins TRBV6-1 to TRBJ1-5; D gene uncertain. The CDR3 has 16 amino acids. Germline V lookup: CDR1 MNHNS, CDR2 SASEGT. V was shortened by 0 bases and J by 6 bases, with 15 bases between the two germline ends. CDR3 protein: CASSEALLGGAQPQHF. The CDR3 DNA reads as TGTGCCAGCAGTGAAGCGCTTCTGGGAGGAGCTCAGCCCCAGCATTTT.

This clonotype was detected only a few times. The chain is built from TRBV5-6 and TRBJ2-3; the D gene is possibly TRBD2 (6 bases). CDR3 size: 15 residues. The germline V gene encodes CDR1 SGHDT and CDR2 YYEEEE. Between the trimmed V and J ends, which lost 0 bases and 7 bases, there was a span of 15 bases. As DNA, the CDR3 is TGTGCCAGCAGCTTGGGGACGGGAGAAGGAAATACGCAGTATTTT. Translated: CASSLGTGEGNTQYF.

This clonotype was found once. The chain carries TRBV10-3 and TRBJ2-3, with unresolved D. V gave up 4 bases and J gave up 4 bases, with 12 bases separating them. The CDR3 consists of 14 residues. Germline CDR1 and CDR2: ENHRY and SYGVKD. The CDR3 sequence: CAISATGVADTQYF. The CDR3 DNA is TGTGCCATCAGTGCGACTGGGGTGGCAGATACGCAGTATTTT.

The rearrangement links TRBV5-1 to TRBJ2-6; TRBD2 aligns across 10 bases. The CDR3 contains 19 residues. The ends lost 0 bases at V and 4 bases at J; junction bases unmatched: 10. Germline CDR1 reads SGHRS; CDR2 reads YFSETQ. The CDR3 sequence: CASSLGGAGGPSGANVLTF. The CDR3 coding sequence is TGCGCCAGCAGCTTGGGTGGAGCGGGGGGGCCCTCAGGGGCCAACGTCCTGACTTTC.

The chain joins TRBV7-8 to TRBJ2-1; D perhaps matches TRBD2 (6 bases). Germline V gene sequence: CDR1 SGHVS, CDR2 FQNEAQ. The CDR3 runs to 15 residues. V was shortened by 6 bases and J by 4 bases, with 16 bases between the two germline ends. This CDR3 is CASRVLGGRYNEQFF. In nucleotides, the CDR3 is TGTGCCAGCAGGGTGTTGGGGGGTCGGTACAATGAGCAGTTCTTC. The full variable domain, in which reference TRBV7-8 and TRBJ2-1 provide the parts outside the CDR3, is GAGVSQSPRYKVAKRGQDVALRCDPISGHVSLFWYQQALGQGPEFLTYFQNEAQLDKSGLPSDRFFAERPEGSVSTLKIQRTQQEDSAVYLCASRVLGGRYNEQFFGPGTRLTVL.

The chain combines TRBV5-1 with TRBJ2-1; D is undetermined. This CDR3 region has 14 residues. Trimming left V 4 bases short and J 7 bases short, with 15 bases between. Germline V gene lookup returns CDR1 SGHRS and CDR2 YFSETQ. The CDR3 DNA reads TGCGCCAGCAGCCCCCGGACCGGTGGTAATGAGCAGTTCTTC. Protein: CASSPRTGGNEQFF.

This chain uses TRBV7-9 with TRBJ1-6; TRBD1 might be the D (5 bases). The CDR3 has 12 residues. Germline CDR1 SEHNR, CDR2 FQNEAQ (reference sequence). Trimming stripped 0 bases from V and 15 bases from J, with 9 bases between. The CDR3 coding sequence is TGTGCCAGCAGCTTAGCGGGGGAACGCCTCCACTTT. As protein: CASSLAGERLHF.

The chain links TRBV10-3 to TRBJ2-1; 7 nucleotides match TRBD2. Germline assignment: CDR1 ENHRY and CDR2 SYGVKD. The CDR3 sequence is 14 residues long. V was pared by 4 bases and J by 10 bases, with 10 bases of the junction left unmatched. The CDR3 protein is CAISGSGTSSEQFF. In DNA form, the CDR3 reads TGTGCCATCAGTGGGAGCGGGACCAGTAGCGAGCAGTTCTTC.

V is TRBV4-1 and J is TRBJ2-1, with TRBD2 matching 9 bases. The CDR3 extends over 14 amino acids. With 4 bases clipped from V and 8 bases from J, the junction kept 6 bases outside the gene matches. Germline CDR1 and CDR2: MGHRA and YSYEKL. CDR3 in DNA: TGCGCCAGCAGCCTCCGCCCTAGCGGGGATGAGCAGTTCTTC. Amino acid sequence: CASSLRPSGDEQFF.

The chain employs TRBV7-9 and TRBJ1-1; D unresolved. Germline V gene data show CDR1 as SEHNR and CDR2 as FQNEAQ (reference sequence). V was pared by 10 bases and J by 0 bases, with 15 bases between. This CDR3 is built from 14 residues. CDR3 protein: CATLPITVNTEAFF. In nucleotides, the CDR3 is TGTGCCACGCTTCCCATAACGGTGAACACTGAAGCTTTCTTT.

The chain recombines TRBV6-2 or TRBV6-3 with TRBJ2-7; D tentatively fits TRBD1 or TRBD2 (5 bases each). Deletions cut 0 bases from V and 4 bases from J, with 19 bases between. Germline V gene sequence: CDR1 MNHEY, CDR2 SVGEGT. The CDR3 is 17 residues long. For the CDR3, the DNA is TGTGCCAGCAGTTACTCGAGTAAACGGGACCTAACTTACGAGCAGTACTTC. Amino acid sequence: CASSYSSKRDLTYEQYF.

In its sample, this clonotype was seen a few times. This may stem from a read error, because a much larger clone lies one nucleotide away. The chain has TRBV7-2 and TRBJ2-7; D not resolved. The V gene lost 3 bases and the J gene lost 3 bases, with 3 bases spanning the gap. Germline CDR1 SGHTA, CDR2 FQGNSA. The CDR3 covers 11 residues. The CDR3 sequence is CASSFYYEQYF. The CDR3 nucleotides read TGTGCCAGCAGCTTTTACTACGAGCAGTACTTC.

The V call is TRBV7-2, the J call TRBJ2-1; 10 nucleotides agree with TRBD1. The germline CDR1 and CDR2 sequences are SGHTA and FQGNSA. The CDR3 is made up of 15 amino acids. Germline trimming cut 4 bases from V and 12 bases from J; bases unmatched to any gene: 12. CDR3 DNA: TGTGCCAGCAGCTCGGGACAGGGGCCAAGGCTCGGGCAGTTCTTC. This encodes CASSSGQGPRLGQFF.

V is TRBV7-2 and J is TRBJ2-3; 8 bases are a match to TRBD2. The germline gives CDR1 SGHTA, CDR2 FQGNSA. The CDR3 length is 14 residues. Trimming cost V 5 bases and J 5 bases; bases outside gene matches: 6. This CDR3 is CASSPGAGGDTQYF. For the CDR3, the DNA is TGTGCCAGCAGCCCGGGGGCGGGGGGAGATACGCAGTATTTT.

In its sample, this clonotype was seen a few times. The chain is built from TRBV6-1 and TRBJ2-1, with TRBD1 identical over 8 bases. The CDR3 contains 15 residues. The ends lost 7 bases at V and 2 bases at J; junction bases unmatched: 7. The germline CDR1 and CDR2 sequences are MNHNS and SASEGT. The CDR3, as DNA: TGTGCCAGCACGGGGACAGGACGGACCTACAATGAGCAGTTCTTC. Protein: CASTGTGRTYNEQFF.